A single sample is the source of the 16 T cell receptor beta chains below, sequenced in a study of naive and memory T cell subsets (dated by TCRdb to about 2017). Libraries were constructed by UMI-ligation and nested PCR. The run used an Illumina MiSeq. An equimolar mix of two oligonucleotides covering both TRBC1 and TRBC2 was used as the beta constant-region primer. In TCRdb, the public reads were trimmed at Q25 with fastp and aligned with MiXCR, with productive beta chains retained. Each CDR3 protein appears once, grouped with its most common genes and DNA. Counted in this sample were tens of thousands of distinct CDR3 sequences; 7% of them appeared once. More than 1.5% of the sample is held by the ten biggest clonotypes. Sequencing input: central memory CD4+ T cells from blood. The label giving this sample's cell subset or site can be read as: central memory, CD45RA- CD27+. These receptors originate from a human donor in good health.

This clonotype was observed at least ten times. The chain links TRBV29-1 to TRBJ2-7; D unclear. The CDR3 covers 14 residues. Germline V gene sequence: CDR1 SQVTM, CDR2 ANQGSEA. Trimming removed 4 bases at V and 5 bases at J, with 18 bases between. CDR3 protein: CSVAGGGARNEQYF. CDR3 bases: TGCAGCGTTGCTGGCGGCGGAGCTCGAAACGAGCAGTACTTC.

This clonotype was recorded many times. V and J are TRBV14 and TRBJ1-1; a weak D match, TRBD1 (5 bases). Trimming removed 4 bases at V and 1 base at J, with 13 bases between. The V gene's germline CDR1 is SGHDN and CDR2 FVKESK. This CDR3 region has 15 residues. CDR3 sequence: CASSPRKGPNTEAFF. As DNA, the CDR3 is TGTGCCAGCAGCCCTCGTAAGGGACCGAACACTGAAGCTTTCTTT.

This clonotype was found many times. V gene TRBV20-1 combines with J gene TRBJ1-5; the match to TRBD1 covers 8 bases. Germline assignment: CDR1 DFQATT and CDR2 SNEGSKA (reference sequence). After removal of 5 bases from V and 3 bases from J, the junction contained 3 bases not matched to a gene. The CDR3 runs 13 residues. CDR3 nucleotide sequence: TGCAGTGCTTGGACAGGGATCAATCAGCCCCAGCATTTT. Its translation: CSAWTGINQPQHF.

This clonotype was observed many times. The chain uses TRBV3-1 and TRBJ2-5; D possibly uses TRBD1 or TRBD2 (7 bases each). Germline-derived CDR1 and CDR2 are LGHDT and YNNKEL (reference sequence). CDR3 length: 17 amino acids. Trimming left V 0 bases short and J 5 bases short, with 19 bases between. The CDR3 is CASSQELRRQGGETQYF. The CDR3 DNA is TGTGCCAGCAGCCAAGAGTTAAGGAGACAGGGAGGGGAGACCCAGTACTTC.

The chain is built from TRBV19 and TRBJ2-5; D is undetermined. The CDR3 is made up of 12 amino acids. V was clipped by 1 base and J by 4 bases, with 4 bases between them. The germline gives CDR1 LNHDA, CDR2 SQIVND (reference sequence). The chain's CDR3 is CASSIGGETQYF. The CDR3, as DNA: TGTGCCAGTAGTATAGGGGGAGAGACCCAGTACTTC.

The J gene is TRBJ1-4, the V gene TRBV6-5; weak D call: TRBD1 (6 bases). The germline V gene has CDR1 MNHEY and CDR2 SVGAGI. The V end was cut by 7 bases, the J end by 5 bases, with 8 bases between. The CDR3 has 12 residues. The DNA for the CDR3 is TGTGCCAGCATCGGGGGCAATGAAAAACTGTTTTTT. Its translation is CASIGGNEKLFF.

The chain has TRBV20-1 and TRBJ2-2; TRBD2 matches at 7 bases. Per the germline V gene, CDR1 is DFQATT and CDR2 is SNEGSKA (reference sequence). The CDR3 extends over 15 amino acids. DNA of the CDR3: TGCAGCGCAGAGCCAGCGGGGCGAAACACCGGGGAGCTGTTTTTT. Amino acids: CSAEPAGRNTGELFF.

Ten or more counts support this clonotype. The chain recombines TRBV7-9 with TRBJ2-6; D is undetermined. The germline V gene has CDR1 SEHNR and CDR2 FQNEAQ (reference sequence). Deletions cut 0 bases from V and 4 bases from J, with 7 bases between. The CDR3 is made up of 15 amino acids. The CDR3 region has the DNA TGTGCCAGCAGCTTAGCGGGTGGCGGGGCCAACGTCCTGACTTTC. Residues: CASSLAGGGANVLTF.

This clonotype has more than one count but fewer than ten. The chain is built from TRBV7-8 and TRBJ2-5; TRBD2 matches 8 bases. This CDR3 has 16 residues. V dropped 1 base and J dropped 4; count of bases not matched to a gene: 8. Germline CDR1 is SGHVS and CDR2 is FQNEAQ. The DNA for the CDR3 is TGTGCCAGCAGCTTAGGTGGAGCGGGAGCGGGAGAGACCCAGTACTTC. This translates into CASSLGGAGAGETQYF. The full variable domain, completed using reference TRBV7-8 and TRBJ2-5, is GAGVSQSPRYKVAKRGQDVALRCDPISGHVSLFWYQQALGQGPEFLTYFQNEAQLDKSGLPSDRFFAERPEGSVSTLKIQRTQQEDSAVYLCASSLGGAGAGETQYFGPGTRLLVL.

This clonotype was detected once. This may arise from a read error, as a much more abundant clone is one base away. V and J are TRBV11-2 and TRBJ2-3; D is perhaps TRBD2 (5 bases). Germline V CDR1 and CDR2: SGHAT, FQNNGV. Trimming shortened V by 2 bases and J by 4 bases, and 13 bases separated the two germline ends. This CDR3 contains 15 residues. CDR3 region: CASSLYPGSADTQYF. The DNA for the CDR3 is TGTGCCAGCAGCTTATATCCGGGGAGCGCAGATACGCAGTATTTT. The full variable domain, its missing parts supplied by reference TRBV11-2 and TRBJ2-3, is EAGVAQSPRYKIIEKRQSVAFWCNPISGHATLYWYQQILGQGPKLLIQFQNNGVVDDSQLPKDRFSAERLKGVDSTLKIQPAKLEDSAVYLCASSLYPGSADTQYFGPGTRLTVL.

The chain recombines TRBV20-1 with TRBJ2-1; TRBD2 agrees at 11 bases. V was pared by 3 bases and J by 12 bases, with 10 bases of the junction left unmatched. CDR3 length equals 14 residues. Germline V lookup: CDR1 DFQATT, CDR2 SNEGSKA (reference sequence). The CDR3 bases are TGCAGTGCTAGTATAGCGGGAGGGCGGGTAGGGCAGTTCTTC. This encodes CSASIAGGRVGQFF.

This clonotype came up many times. The chain combines TRBV20-1 with TRBJ2-7, with TRBD1 identical over 7 bases. The CDR3 covers 14 residues. From germline, CDR1 is DFQATT and CDR2 SNEGSKA (reference sequence). The J segment lost 3 bases and the V segment lost 4 bases, leaving 9 bases of the junction unmatched. The CDR3 protein is CSATRQGLDYEQYF. CDR3 DNA sequence: TGCAGTGCTACACGACAGGGCTTGGACTACGAGCAGTACTTC.

At least ten counts were recorded for this clonotype. The rearrangement joins TRBV27 to TRBJ1-2; no clear D gene. V was pared by 5 bases and J by 3 bases, with 10 bases between. This CDR3 is built from 13 residues. CDR1 MNHEY and CDR2 SMNVEV come from the germline V gene (reference sequence). In DNA form, the CDR3 reads TGTGCCAGCAGTACCCACGGGGACTATGGCTACACCTTC. Its protein is CASSTHGDYGYTF.

This clonotype occurred many times. The chain links TRBV6-5 to TRBJ2-1; 8 bases agree with TRBD1. Germline V CDR1 and CDR2: MNHEY, SVGAGI. There are 16 residues in the CDR3. J gave up 2 bases and V 4 bases, and 7 bases lay outside the gene matches. The CDR3: CASSFYGQGTYNEQFF. The CDR3, as DNA: TGTGCCAGCAGTTTCTATGGACAGGGCACCTACAATGAGCAGTTCTTC.

Ten or more counts support this clonotype. The chain combines TRBV20-1 with TRBJ1-2; maybe TRBD1 (6 bases). CDR1 DFQATT and CDR2 SNEGSKA come from the germline V gene (reference sequence). This CDR3 region has 12 residues. The CDR3 nucleotides read TGCAGCGTTCCCCCTGGGGGGGCTGGCTACACCTTC. The encoded protein is CSVPPGGAGYTF.

This clonotype was found many times. The chain recombines TRBV5-1 with TRBJ1-2, with TRBD1 matching over 7 bases. Germline V gene sequence: CDR1 SGHRS, CDR2 YFSETQ. J gave up 6 bases and V 7 bases, and 9 bases lay outside the gene matches. The CDR3 consists of 13 residues. The DNA for the CDR3 is TGCGCCAGCCGATCGACAGGGAAACATGGCTACACCTTC. Protein product: CASRSTGKHGYTF.